This is a list of T cell receptor beta chains from one sample in a study of Graves' ophthalmopathy and Graves' hyperthyroidism. Each CDR3 protein is one row after TCRdb ran MiXCR on the multiplex PCR reads. The table records 360,000 or so distinct CDR3 sequences, around 16% of them present only once. Sequences were obtained from peripheral blood. Every receptor here comes from a woman younger than 35 with Graves' ophthalmopathy. Both conserved end residues are part of each CDR3. D genes are given only for firm matches. Rows may omit the clone size; those that give it use once, few, many or a size class.

v_gene	j_gene	abundance	d_gene	CDR3aa	CDR3nt
TRBV2	TRBJ1-1	many	TRBD1	CASQGQLYTEAFF	TGTGCCAGCCAGGGACAGCTTTACACTGAAGCTTTCTTT
TRBV28	TRBJ1-2	many	TRBD1	CASSSPGTAISDGYTF	TGTGCCAGCAGTTCCCCCGGGACAGCAATAAGCGATGGCTACACCTTC
TRBV7-2	TRBJ1-2	-	TRBD1	CASSTAGGPYGYTF	TGTGCCAGCAGCACAGCAGGGGGACCCTATGGCTACACCTTC
TRBV6-1	TRBJ2-2	many	TRBD1	CASSGQGTGELFF	TGTGCCAGCAGTGGACAGGGGACCGGGGAGCTGTTTTTT
TRBV12-3/TRBV12-4	TRBJ1-2	many	-	CASSGQGSGYTF	TGTGCCAGCAGTGGGCAGGGGTCAGGCTACACCTTC
TRBV29-1	TRBJ2-3	many	-	CSVGGIFFDTQYF	TGCAGCGTTGGGGGGATTTTTTTCGATACGCAGTATTTT
TRBV5-1	TRBJ1-1	many	-	CASSAQGMNTEAFF	TGCGCCAGCAGCGCACAGGGCATGAACACTGAAGCTTTCTTT
TRBV5-1	TRBJ1-6	many	-	CASSLERPNDVPLHF	TGCGCCAGCAGCTTGGAGCGGCCGAACGACGTACCCCTCCACTTT
TRBV24-1	TRBJ2-5	many	TRBD1	CATRDAGGETQYF	TGTGCCACCCGCGACGCAGGGGGAGAGACCCAGTACTTC
TRBV4-2	TRBJ1-1	many	TRBD1	CASSLQGDGNTEAFF	TGTGCCAGCAGCCTACAGGGGGACGGGAACACTGAAGCTTTCTTT
TRBV7-2	TRBJ1-5	-	-	CASSREAGSNQPQHF	TGTGCCAGCAGCCGAGAGGCAGGGAGCAATCAGCCCCAGCATTTT
TRBV5-1	TRBJ1-2	many	-	CASSLAETLQGYTF	TGCGCCAGCAGCTTGGCCGAAACCCTTCAAGGCTACACCTTC
TRBV29-1	TRBJ2-4	many	-	CSAALGGDYIQYF	TGCAGCGCCGCTCTAGGGGGGGACTACATTCAGTACTTC
TRBV29-1	TRBJ1-1	many	-	CSVRLGRDTEAFF	TGCAGCGTCCGACTGGGGAGGGACACTGAAGCTTTCTTT
TRBV2	TRBJ2-5	many	-	CASSAPASYKETQYF	TGTGCCAGCAGTGCCCCCGCTAGCTATAAAGAGACCCAGTACTTC
TRBV7-2	TRBJ1-6	many	-	CASSLEWGGSPLHF	TGTGCCAGCAGCTTAGAATGGGGGGGTTCACCCCTCCACTTT
TRBV7-3	TRBJ2-2	many	TRBD1	CASSPPGQGDSGELFF	TGTGCCAGCAGCCCCCCGGGACAGGGTGACTCCGGGGAGCTGTTTTTT
TRBV30	TRBJ1-5	many	-	CAWSDSINQPQHF	TGTGCCTGGAGTGACAGTATCAATCAGCCCCAGCATTTT
TRBV18	TRBJ2-7	many	-	CASSPLPGSYEQYF	TGTGCCAGCTCACCACTGCCAGGCTCCTACGAGCAGTACTTC
TRBV12-3/TRBV12-4	TRBJ2-1	few	TRBD2	CASREQNSGRPFNEQFF	TGTGCCAGCAGAGAGCAGAATAGCGGGAGGCCCTTCAATGAGCAGTTCTTC
TRBV7-8	TRBJ2-7	many	TRBD2	CASSPLAGSSNEQYF	TGTGCCAGCAGCCCCCTAGCGGGATCATCCAACGAGCAGTACTTC
TRBV6-5	TRBJ2-7	many	-	CASSYGGFLYEQYF	TGTGCCAGCAGTTACGGGGGATTCCTCTACGAGCAGTACTTC
TRBV29-1	TRBJ2-5	many	-	CSPRVRETQYF	TGCAGCCCGAGGGTGCGAGAGACCCAGTACTTC
TRBV6-5	TRBJ1-3	many	-	CASRGFQGLSGNTIYF	TGTGCCAGCAGGGGATTTCAAGGGCTATCTGGAAACACCATATATTTT
TRBV20-1	TRBJ1-2	many	-	CSATYGPGRYTF	TGCAGTGCCACCTACGGCCCGGGCCGCTACACCTTC
TRBV7-2	TRBJ2-2	many	-	CASSRWVDTGELFF	TGTGCCAGCAGCCGTTGGGTAGACACCGGGGAGCTGTTTTTT
TRBV19	TRBJ2-7	many	TRBD1	CASSMGTGVHEQYF	TGTGCCAGTAGTATGGGGACAGGGGTTCACGAGCAGTACTTC
TRBV4-1	TRBJ2-7	many	TRBD1	CASSQDRTGDEQYF	TGCGCCAGCAGCCAAGATCGGACAGGGGACGAGCAGTACTTC
TRBV6-2/TRBV6-3	TRBJ1-5	many	-	CASSWGGSPGNQPQHF	TGTGCCAGCAGTTGGGGGGGGTCCCCCGGGAATCAGCCCCAGCATTTT
TRBV6-1	TRBJ2-2	-	-	CASSASGELFF	TGTGCCAGCAGTGCGAGCGGGGAGCTGTTTTTT
TRBV6-5	TRBJ2-5	many	-	CASSYSGLIKTQYF	TGTGCCAGCAGTTACTCGGGGCTCATCAAGACCCAGTACTTC
TRBV7-9	TRBJ2-7	once	TRBD1	CASSFYRGDEQYF	TGTGCCAGCAGCTTCTACAGGGGCGACGAGCAGTACTTC
TRBV19	TRBJ1-1	many	-	CASSDYGGRNTEAFF	TGTGCCAGTAGTGATTATGGGGGCCGGAACACTGAAGCTTTCTTT
TRBV6-5	TRBJ1-1	many	-	CASSYSTRNTEAFF	TGTGCCAGCAGTTACTCCACACGCAACACTGAAGCTTTCTTT
TRBV7-2	TRBJ2-5	-	-	CASSLAGGSQETQYF	TGTGCCAGCAGCTTAGCTGGGGGATCGCAAGAGACCCAGTACTTC
TRBV28	TRBJ1-6	many	TRBD1	CASSRPEGAAYNSPLHF	TGTGCCAGCAGTCGGCCGGAGGGGGCAGCCTATAATTCACCCCTCCACTTT
TRBV12-5	TRBJ2-2	many	-	CASGLVYWGAAEKTGELFF	TGTGCTAGTGGTTTGGTTTATTGGGGGGCTGCCGAAAAAACCGGGGAGCTGTTTTTT
TRBV19	TRBJ2-2	many	-	CASSIVGRINTGELFF	TGTGCCAGTAGTATAGTTGGCAGGATTAACACCGGGGAGCTGTTTTTT
TRBV6-5	TRBJ1-3	many	-	CASSYSLRPLSGNTIYF	TGTGCCAGCAGTTACTCTCTACGACCTCTCTCTGGAAACACCATATATTTT
TRBV24-1	TRBJ2-7	many	-	CATSRGSGHEQYF	TGTGCCACCAGCCGAGGATCGGGCCACGAGCAGTACTTC